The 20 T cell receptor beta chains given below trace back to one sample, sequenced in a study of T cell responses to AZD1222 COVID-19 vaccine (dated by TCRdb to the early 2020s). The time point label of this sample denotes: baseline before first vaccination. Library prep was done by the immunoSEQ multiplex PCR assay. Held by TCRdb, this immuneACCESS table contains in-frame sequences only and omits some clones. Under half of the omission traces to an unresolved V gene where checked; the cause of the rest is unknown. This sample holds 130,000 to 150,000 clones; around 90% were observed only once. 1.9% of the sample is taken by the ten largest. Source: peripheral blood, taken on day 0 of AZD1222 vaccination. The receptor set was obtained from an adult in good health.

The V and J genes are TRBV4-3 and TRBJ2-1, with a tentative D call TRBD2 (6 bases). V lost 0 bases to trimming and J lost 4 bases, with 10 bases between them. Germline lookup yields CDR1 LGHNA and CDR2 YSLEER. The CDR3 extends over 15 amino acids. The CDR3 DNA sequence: TGCGCCAGCAGCCAAGAGGCGGCGGGGTACAATGAGCAGTTCTTC. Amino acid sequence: CASSQEAAGYNEQFF.

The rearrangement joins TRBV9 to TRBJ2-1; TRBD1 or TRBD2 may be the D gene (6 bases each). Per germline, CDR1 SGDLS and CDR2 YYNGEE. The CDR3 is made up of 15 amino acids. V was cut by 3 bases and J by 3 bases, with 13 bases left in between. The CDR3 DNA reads TGTGCCAGCAGCGCACAGGGAGGCAACTACAATGAGCAGTTCTTC. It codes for CASSAQGGNYNEQFF.

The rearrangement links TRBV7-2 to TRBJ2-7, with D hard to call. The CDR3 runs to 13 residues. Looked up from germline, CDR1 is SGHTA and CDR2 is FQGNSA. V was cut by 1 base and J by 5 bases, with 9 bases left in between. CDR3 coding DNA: TGTGCCAGCAGCTTAGTCCCAATCCACGAGCAGTACTTC. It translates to CASSLVPIHEQYF.

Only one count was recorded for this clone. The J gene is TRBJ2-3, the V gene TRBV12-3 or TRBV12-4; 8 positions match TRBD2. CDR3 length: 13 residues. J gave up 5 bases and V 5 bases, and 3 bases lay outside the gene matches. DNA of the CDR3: TGTGCCAGCAGTCCGGGGGGGAGAGATACGCAGTATTTT. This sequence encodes CASSPGGRDTQYF.

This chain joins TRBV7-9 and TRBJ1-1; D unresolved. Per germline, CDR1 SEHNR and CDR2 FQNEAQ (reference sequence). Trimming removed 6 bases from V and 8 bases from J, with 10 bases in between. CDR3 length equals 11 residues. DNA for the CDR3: TGTGCCAGCAGGATCGGGAGAGAAGCTTTCTTT. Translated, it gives CASRIGREAFF.

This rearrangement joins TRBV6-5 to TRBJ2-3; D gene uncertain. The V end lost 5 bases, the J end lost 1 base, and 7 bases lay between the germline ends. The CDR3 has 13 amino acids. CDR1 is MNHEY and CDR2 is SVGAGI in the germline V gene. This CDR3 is CASSPRGTDTQYF. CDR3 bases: TGTGCCAGCAGTCCTCGGGGCACAGATACGCAGTATTTT.

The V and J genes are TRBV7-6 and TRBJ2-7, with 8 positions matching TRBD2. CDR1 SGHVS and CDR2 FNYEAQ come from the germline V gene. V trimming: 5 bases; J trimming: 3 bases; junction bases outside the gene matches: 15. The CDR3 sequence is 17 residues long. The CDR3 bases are TGTGCCAGCAGCCTCGCTGGGGGTGGCGGGGGGATCTACGAGCAGTACTTC. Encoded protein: CASSLAGGGGGIYEQYF.

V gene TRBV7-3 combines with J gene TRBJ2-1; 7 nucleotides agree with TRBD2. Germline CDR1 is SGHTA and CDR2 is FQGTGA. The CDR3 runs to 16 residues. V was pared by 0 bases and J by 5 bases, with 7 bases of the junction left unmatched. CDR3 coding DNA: TGTGCCAGCAGCTTAACTTCTGGCGGGACTAACAATGAGCAGTTCTTC. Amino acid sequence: CASSLTSGGTNNEQFF.

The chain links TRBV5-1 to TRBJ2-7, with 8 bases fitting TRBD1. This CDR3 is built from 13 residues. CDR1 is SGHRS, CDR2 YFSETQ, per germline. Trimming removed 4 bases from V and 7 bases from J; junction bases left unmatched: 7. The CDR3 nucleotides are TGCGCCAGCAGCATGGACAGGGTCGGGGAGCAGTACTTC. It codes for CASSMDRVGEQYF.

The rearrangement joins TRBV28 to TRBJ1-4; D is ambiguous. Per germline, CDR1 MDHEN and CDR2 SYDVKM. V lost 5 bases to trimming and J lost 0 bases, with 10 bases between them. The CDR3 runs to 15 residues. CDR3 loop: CASSPGFATNEKLFF. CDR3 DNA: TGTGCCAGCAGTCCGGGTTTTGCAACTAATGAAAAACTGTTTTTT.

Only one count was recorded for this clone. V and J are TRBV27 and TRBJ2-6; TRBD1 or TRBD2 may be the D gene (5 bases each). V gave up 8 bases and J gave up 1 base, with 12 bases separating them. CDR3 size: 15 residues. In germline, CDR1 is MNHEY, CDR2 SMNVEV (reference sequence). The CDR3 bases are TGTGCCAGCTCCTATTGGGGGTCTGGGGCCAACGTCCTGACTTTC. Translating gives CASSYWGSGANVLTF.

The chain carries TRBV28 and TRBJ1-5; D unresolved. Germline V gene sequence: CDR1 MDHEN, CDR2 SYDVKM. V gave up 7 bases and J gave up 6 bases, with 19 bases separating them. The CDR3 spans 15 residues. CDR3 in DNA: TGTGCCAGCACCGTAATACGGGGTCTGGGTCAGCCCCAGCATTTT. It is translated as CASTVIRGLGQPQHF.

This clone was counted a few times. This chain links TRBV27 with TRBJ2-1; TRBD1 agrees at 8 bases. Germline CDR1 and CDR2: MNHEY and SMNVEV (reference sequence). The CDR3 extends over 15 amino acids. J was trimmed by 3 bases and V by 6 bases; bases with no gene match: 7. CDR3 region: CASRTGTGYYNEQFF. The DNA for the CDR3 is TGTGCCAGCAGAACCGGGACAGGTTACTACAATGAGCAGTTCTTC.

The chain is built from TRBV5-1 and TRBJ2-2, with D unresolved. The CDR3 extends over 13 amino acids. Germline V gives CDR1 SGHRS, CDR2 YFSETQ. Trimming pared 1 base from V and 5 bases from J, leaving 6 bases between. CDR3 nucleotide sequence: TGCGCCAGCAGCTTGTCGTGGACCGGGGAGCTGTTTTTT. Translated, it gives CASSLSWTGELFF.

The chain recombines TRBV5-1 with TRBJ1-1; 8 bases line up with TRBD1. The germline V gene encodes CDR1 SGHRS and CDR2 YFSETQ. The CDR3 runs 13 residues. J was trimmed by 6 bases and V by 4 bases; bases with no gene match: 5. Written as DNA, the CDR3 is TGCGCCAGCAGCCCCGGGACAGGTGCTGAAGCTTTCTTT. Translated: CASSPGTGAEAFF.

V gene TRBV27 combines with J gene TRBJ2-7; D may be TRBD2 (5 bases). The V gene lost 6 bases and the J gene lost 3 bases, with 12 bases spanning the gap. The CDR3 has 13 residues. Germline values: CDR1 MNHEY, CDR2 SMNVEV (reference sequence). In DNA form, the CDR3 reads TGTGCCAGCAGCAGTTTGGGGAGCTACGAGCAGTACTTC. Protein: CASSSLGSYEQYF.

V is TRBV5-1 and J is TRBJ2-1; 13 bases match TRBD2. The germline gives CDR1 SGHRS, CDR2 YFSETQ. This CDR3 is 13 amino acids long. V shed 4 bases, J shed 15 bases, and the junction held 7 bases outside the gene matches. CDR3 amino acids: CASSPGLAGETFF. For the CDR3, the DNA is TGCGCCAGCAGCCCCGGACTAGCGGGGGAGACGTTCTTC.

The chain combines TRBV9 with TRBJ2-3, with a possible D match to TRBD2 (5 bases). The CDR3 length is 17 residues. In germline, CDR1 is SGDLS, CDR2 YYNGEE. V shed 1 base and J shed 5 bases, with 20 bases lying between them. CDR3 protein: CASSVRLAEGGGDTQYF. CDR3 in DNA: TGTGCCAGCAGCGTACGATTAGCCGAGGGTGGAGGAGATACGCAGTATTTT.

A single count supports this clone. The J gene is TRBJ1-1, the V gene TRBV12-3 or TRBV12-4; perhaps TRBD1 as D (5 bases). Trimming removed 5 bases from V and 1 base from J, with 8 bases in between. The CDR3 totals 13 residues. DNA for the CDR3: TGTGCCAGCAGTCGGGACGGGAACACTGAAGCTTTCTTT. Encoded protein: CASSRDGNTEAFF.

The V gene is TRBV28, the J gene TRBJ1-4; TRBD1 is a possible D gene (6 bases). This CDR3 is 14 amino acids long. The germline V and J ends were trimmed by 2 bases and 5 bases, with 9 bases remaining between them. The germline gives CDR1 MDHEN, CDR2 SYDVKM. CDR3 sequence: CASSLGGLNEKLFF. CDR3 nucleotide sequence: TGTGCCAGCAGTTTAGGGGGGCTCAATGAAAAACTGTTTTTT.